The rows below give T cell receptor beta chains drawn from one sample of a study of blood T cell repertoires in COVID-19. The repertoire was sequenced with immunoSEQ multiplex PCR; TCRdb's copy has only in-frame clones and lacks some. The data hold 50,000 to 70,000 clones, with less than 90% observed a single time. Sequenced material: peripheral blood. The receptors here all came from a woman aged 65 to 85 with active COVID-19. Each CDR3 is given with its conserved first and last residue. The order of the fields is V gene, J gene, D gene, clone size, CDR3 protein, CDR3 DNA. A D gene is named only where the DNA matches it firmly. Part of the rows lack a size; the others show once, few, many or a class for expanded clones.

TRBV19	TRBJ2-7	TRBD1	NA	CASSMDRPSEQYF	TGTGCCAGTAGTATGGACAGGCCCTCCGAGCAGTACTTC
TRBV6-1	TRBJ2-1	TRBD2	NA	CASSDTTGISGVLGFF	TGTGCCAGCAGTGACACCACCGGGATTAGCGGGGTACTGGGGTTCTTC
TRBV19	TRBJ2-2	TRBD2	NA	CASSRVGGANTGELFF	TGTGCCAGTAGCAGAGTGGGGGGGGCGAACACCGGGGAGCTGTTTTTT
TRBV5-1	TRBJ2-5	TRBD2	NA	CASSLVQRELQETQYF	TGCGCCAGCAGCTTGGTCCAGCGGGAGCTACAAGAGACCCAGTACTTC
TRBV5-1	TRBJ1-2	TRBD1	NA	CASSLGDRAPSNYGYTF	TGCGCCAGCAGCTTGGGGGACAGGGCTCCCTCTAACTATGGCTACACCTTC
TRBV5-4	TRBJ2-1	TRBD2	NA	CASSRGRAGVLNEQFF	TGTGCCAGCAGTCGGGGTCGGGCGGGAGTATTAAATGAGCAGTTCTTC
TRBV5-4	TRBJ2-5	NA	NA	CASRSRSAGQETQYF	TGTGCCAGCAGGTCCAGGTCGGCGGGGCAAGAGACCCAGTACTTC
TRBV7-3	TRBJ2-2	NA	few	CASSFQGTGELFF	TGTGCCAGCAGCTTTCAGGGCACCGGGGAGCTGTTTTTT
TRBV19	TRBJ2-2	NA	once	CASKRDTGELFF	TGTGCCAGTAAGAGGGACACCGGGGAGCTGTTTTTT
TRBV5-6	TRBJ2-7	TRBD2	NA	CASSPPGGRFEQYF	TGTGCCAGCAGCCCTCCCGGCGGGAGATTCGAGCAGTACTTC
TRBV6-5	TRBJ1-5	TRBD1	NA	CASSPDRGVQPQHF	TGTGCCAGCAGTCCGGACAGGGGGGTTCAGCCCCAGCATTTT
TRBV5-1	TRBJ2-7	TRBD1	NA	CASRKRTGGWEDEQYF	TGCGCCAGCAGGAAACGGACAGGGGGCTGGGAGGACGAGCAGTACTTC
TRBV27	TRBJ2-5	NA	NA	CASSRRGQETQYF	TGTGCCAGCAGTCGGAGGGGCCAAGAGACCCAGTACTTC
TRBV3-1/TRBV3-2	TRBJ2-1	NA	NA	CASSQAGTPQGEQFF	TGTGCCAGCAGCCAAGCCGGGACCCCCCAGGGGGAGCAGTTCTTC
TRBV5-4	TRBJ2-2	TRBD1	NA	CASSSTGKNTGELFF	TGTGCCAGCAGCTCGACAGGGAAGAACACCGGGGAGCTGTTTTTT
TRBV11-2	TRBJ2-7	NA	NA	CASSPLNRGRAITYEQYF	TGTGCCAGCAGCCCTCTCAATCGCGGCAGGGCTATAACCTACGAGCAGTACTTC
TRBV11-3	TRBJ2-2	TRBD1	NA	CASSQGTGGEGELFF	TGTGCCAGCAGCCAAGGGACAGGGGGCGAAGGGGAGCTGTTTTTT
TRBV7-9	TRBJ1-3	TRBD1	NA	CASTGTAINSGNTIYF	TGTGCCAGCACAGGGACAGCGATAAACTCTGGAAACACCATATATTTT
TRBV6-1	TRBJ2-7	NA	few	CASSEFTGEAYEQYF	TGTGCCAGCAGTGAATTTACAGGGGAGGCCTACGAGCAGTACTTC
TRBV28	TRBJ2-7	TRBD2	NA	CASSFLVGTKRGGYEQYF	TGTGCCAGCAGTTTTCTAGTCGGCACGAAGCGGGGCGGTTACGAGCAGTACTTC
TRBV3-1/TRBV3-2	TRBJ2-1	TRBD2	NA	CASRYGLAGGGNEQFF	TGTGCCAGCAGATACGGACTAGCGGGAGGTGGAAATGAGCAGTTCTTC
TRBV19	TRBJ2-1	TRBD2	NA	CASSMRSSGSKGNEQFF	TGTGCCAGTAGTATGCGATCTAGCGGGAGTAAAGGCAATGAGCAGTTCTTC
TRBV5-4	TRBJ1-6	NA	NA	CASSPQSNSPLHF	TGTGCCAGCAGCCCACAATCCAATTCACCCCTCCACTTT
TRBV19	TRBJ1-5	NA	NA	CASSSLRGQGGSNQPQHF	TGTGCCAGTAGTAGTCTTCGGGGGCAGGGAGGGAGCAATCAGCCCCAGCATTTT
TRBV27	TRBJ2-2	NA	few	CASSYRTTNTGELFF	TGTGCCAGCAGTTACAGGACCACGAACACCGGGGAGCTGTTTTTT
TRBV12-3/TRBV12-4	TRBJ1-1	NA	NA	CASKRSTAEAFF	TGTGCCAGCAAACGGAGCACTGCTGAAGCTTTCTTT
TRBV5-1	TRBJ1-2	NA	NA	CASSLGAVERGYTF	TGCGCCAGCAGCTTGGGGGCAGTCGAACGTGGCTACACCTTC
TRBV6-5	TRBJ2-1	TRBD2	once	CASSYFSAGGINEQFF	TGTGCCAGCAGTTACTTTTCAGCGGGAGGTATCAATGAGCAGTTCTTC
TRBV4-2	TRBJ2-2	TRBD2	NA	CASRPTSGRGTGELFF	TGTGCCAGCAGGCCGACTAGCGGGAGGGGCACCGGGGAGCTGTTTTTT
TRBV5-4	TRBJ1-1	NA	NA	CASSLVGADEAFF	TGTGCCAGCAGCTTGGTAGGGGCGGACGAAGCTTTCTTT
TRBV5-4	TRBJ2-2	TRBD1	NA	CASSDRGLSTGELFF	TGTGCCAGCAGCGACAGGGGCCTATCCACCGGGGAGCTGTTTTTT
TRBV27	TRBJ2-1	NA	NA	CASSLPQYNEQFF	TGTGCCAGCAGTTTACCTCAGTACAATGAGCAGTTCTTC
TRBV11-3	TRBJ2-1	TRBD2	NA	CASSLEGGTSGRLEQFF	TGTGCCAGCAGCTTAGAGGGTGGAACTAGCGGGAGACTTGAGCAGTTCTTC
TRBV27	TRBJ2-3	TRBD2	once	CASSATSSTDTQYF	TGTGCCAGCAGTGCGACTAGCTCCACAGATACGCAGTATTTT
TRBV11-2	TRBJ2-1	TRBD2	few	CASSSGLAGGRGDEQFF	TGTGCCAGCAGCTCCGGACTAGCGGGAGGCCGGGGCGATGAGCAGTTCTTC
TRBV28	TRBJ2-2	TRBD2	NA	CASRPGGSRTGELFF	TGTGCCAGCCGACCGGGAGGGTCGAGAACCGGGGAGCTGTTTTTT
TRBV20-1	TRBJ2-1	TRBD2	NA	CSASRLGLAGVDEQFF	TGCAGTGCTAGTAGGTTAGGACTAGCGGGAGTGGATGAGCAGTTCTTC
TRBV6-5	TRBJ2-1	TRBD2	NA	CASEYRGSNEQFF	TGTGCCAGCGAATACCGCGGGAGCAATGAGCAGTTCTTC
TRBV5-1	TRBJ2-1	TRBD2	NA	CASSSGTSGLSSYNEQFF	TGCGCCAGCAGCTCCGGGACTAGCGGGCTAAGCTCCTACAATGAGCAGTTCTTC
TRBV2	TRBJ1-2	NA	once	CASSVTREVNYGYTF	TGTGCCAGCAGTGTAACACGGGAGGTTAACTATGGCTACACCTTC
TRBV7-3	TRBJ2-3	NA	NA	CASSPQLDFSDTQYF	TGTGCCAGCAGCCCTCAACTAGATTTTTCAGATACGCAGTATTTT
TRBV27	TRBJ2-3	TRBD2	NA	CASSRGTSGRVVPDTQYF	TGTGCCAGCAGCAGGGGGACTAGCGGGAGGGTGGTCCCAGATACGCAGTATTTT
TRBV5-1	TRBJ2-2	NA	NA	CASSVTGDYTGELFF	TGCGCCAGCAGCGTTACAGGGGACTACACCGGGGAGCTGTTTTTT
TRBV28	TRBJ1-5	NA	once	CASSLIGPSQPQHF	TGTGCCAGCAGTTTAATTGGTCCTAGTCAGCCCCAGCATTTT
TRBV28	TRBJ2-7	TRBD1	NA	CASSSTGTGKSYEQYF	TGTGCCAGCAGCTCTACCGGGACAGGGAAAAGCTACGAGCAGTACTTC
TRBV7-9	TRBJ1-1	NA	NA	CASSRIENTEAFF	TGTGCCAGCAGCAGAATAGAGAACACTGAAGCTTTCTTT
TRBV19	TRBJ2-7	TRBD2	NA	CASSIVAGPHEQYF	TGTGCCAGTAGTATAGTAGCGGGTCCCCACGAGCAGTACTTC
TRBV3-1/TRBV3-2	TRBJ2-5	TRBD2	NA	CASSQGPGGEGSQETQYF	TGTGCCAGCAGCCAAGGGCCGGGGGGTGAGGGGTCCCAAGAGACCCAGTACTTC
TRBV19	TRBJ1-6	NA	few	CASTQAYNSPLHF	TGTGCCAGTACACAGGCGTATAATTCACCCCTCCACTTT